This is a list of T cell receptor beta chains from one sample in a study of blood T cell repertoires in COVID-19. Here immunoSEQ multiplex PCR was the method, and the copy in TCRdb shows in-frame clones only, minus some. This table holds 150,000 to 200,000 clones, 65% to 85% found once. The sample comprised PBMCs or T cells enriched from blood (not recorded which). These TCRs come from a woman aged 60-75 years who had recovered from COVID-19. Both conserved end residues are part of each CDR3. A D gene is named only where the DNA matches it firmly. Rows may omit the clone size; those that give it use once, few, many or a size class.

J gene | CDR3 length | V gene | clone size | D gene | CDR3 protein | CDR3 DNA
TRBJ1-6 | 16 | TRBV27 | NA | TRBD1 | CASSLWDRGINSPLHF | TGTGCCAGCAGTCTCTGGGACAGGGGGATTAATTCACCCCTCCACTTT
TRBJ1-5 | 14 | TRBV19 | NA | TRBD1 | CASSFGQGNQPQHF | TGTGCCAGTAGTTTCGGACAGGGGAATCAGCCCCAGCATTTT
TRBJ2-1 | 11 | TRBV29-1 | NA | NA | CSAPVVDEQFF | TGCAGCGCGCCCGTCGTAGATGAGCAGTTCTTC
TRBJ1-2 | 15 | TRBV19 | NA | NA | CASSIDLLGLAGYTF | TGTGCCAGTAGTATAGATCTACTCGGGTTGGCTGGCTACACCTTC
TRBJ2-1 | 13 | TRBV18 | NA | NA | CASSRSGENEQFF | TGTGCCAGCTCAAGAAGCGGCGAGAATGAGCAGTTCTTC
TRBJ1-3 | 16 | TRBV7-7 | NA | TRBD1 | CASSPIQGASGNTIYF | TGTGCCAGCAGTCCCATTCAGGGGGCTTCTGGAAACACCATATATTTT
TRBJ2-1 | 12 | TRBV2 | NA | NA | CASTEGVTEQFF | TGTGCCAGCACCGAGGGAGTGACTGAGCAGTTCTTC
TRBJ1-4 | 16 | TRBV18 | NA | NA | CASSPRQSATNEKLFF | TGTGCCAGCTCTCCGAGACAGAGTGCAACTAATGAAAAACTGTTTTTT
TRBJ1-4 | 16 | TRBV6-5 | NA | TRBD1 | CASSYSRQGAGEKLFF | TGTGCCAGCAGTTACTCGAGACAGGGGGCAGGAGAAAAACTGTTTTTT
TRBJ2-5 | 14 | TRBV5-5 | NA | NA | CASSLTGVGETQYF | TGTGCCAGCAGCTTGACGGGAGTCGGAGAGACCCAGTACTTC
TRBJ1-1 | 14 | TRBV28 | few | TRBD1 | CATRWGTGATEAFF | TGTGCCACCAGGTGGGGGACAGGAGCCACTGAAGCTTTCTTT
TRBJ1-6 | 15 | TRBV2 | NA | NA | CASTAMGLAQSPLHF | TGTGCCAGCACGGCAATGGGACTTGCCCAGTCACCCCTCCACTTT
TRBJ2-7 | 15 | TRBV5-1 | few | TRBD2 | CASSPISGTSYEQYF | TGCGCCAGCAGCCCTATAAGCGGGACTTCCTACGAGCAGTACTTC
TRBJ1-6 | 13 | TRBV7-3 | NA | NA | CASSPDSHSPLHF | TGTGCCAGCAGCCCTGACAGCCATTCACCCCTCCACTTT
TRBJ2-5 | 14 | TRBV10-3 | few | TRBD2 | CAISDSREGETQYF | TGTGCCATCAGTGATTCCCGGGAGGGGGAGACCCAGTACTTC
TRBJ1-2 | 15 | TRBV4-2 | once | NA | CASSQELGSYYGYTF | TGTGCCAGCAGCCAAGAGTTGGGCAGCTACTATGGCTACACCTTC
TRBJ2-7 | 15 | TRBV9 | NA | NA | CASSVGRDTSYEQYF | TGTGCCAGCAGCGTAGGCCGGGACACCTCCTACGAGCAGTACTTC
TRBJ2-7 | 15 | TRBV19 | NA | TRBD1 | CASSIRDSPSYEQYF | TGTGCCAGTAGTATCCGGGACAGTCCATCCTACGAGCAGTACTTC
TRBJ2-7 | 15 | TRBV4-2 | NA | TRBD2 | CASSQEEGGPHEQYF | TGTGCCAGCAGCCAAGAGGAGGGAGGGCCTCACGAGCAGTACTTC
TRBJ1-6 | 14 | TRBV6-2/TRBV6-3 | few | NA | CASSYGQRNSPLHF | TGTGCCAGCAGTTACGGACAGCGGAATTCACCCCTCCACTTT
TRBJ2-1 | 12 | TRBV10-2 | NA | NA | CASSGPYNEQFF | TGCGCCAGCAGTGGTCCTTACAATGAGCAGTTCTTC
TRBJ2-1 | 14 | TRBV5-1 | NA | NA | CASSLVGPGNEQFF | TGCGCCAGCAGCTTGGTGGGCCCGGGGAATGAGCAGTTCTTC
TRBJ1-5 | 15 | TRBV4-1 | once | NA | CASSQDLQGTQPQHF | TGCGCCAGCAGCCAAGATTTACAGGGCACCCAGCCCCAGCATTTT
TRBJ2-1 | 12 | TRBV23-1 | once | NA | CASSQSRQKQFF | TGCGCCAGCAGTCAATCACGACAGAAGCAGTTCTTC
TRBJ2-7 | 14 | TRBV13 | NA | NA | CASSLGQGGYEQYF | TGTGCCAGCAGCTTAGGTCAGGGGGGCTACGAGCAGTACTTC
TRBJ2-3 | 11 | TRBV3-1/TRBV3-2 | NA | NA | CASSHSDTQYF | TGTGCCAGCAGTCACTCAGATACGCAGTATTTT
TRBJ2-3 | 13 | TRBV10-2 | NA | NA | CASSESGPDTQYF | TGCGCCAGCAGTGAGTCTGGGCCAGATACGCAGTATTTT
TRBJ1-5 | 13 | TRBV30 | NA | TRBD1 | CAWSPGGYQPQHF | TGTGCCTGGAGCCCAGGGGGTTATCAGCCCCAGCATTTT
TRBJ2-1 | 17 | TRBV7-6 | NA | NA | CASSLAPLGVAGQGQFF | TGTGCCAGCAGCTTAGCTCCGTTGGGGGTAGCGGGACAGGGGCAGTTCTTC
TRBJ1-4 | 12 | TRBV4-1 | NA | NA | CASSQTVRELFF | TGCGCCAGCAGCCAAACCGTACGGGAACTGTTTTTT
TRBJ2-1 | 16 | TRBV5-1 | NA | TRBD2 | CASSPSGLASYNEQFF | TGCGCCAGCAGCCCCTCCGGACTAGCGTCCTACAATGAGCAGTTCTTC
TRBJ2-2 | 15 | TRBV5-1 | NA | NA | CASSLAQSSGGELFF | TGCGCCAGCAGCTTGGCCCAATCCTCCGGGGGGGAGCTGTTTTTT
TRBJ1-6 | 13 | TRBV27 | NA | NA | CASRGTSESPLHF | TGTGCCTCCCGGGGAACTTCTGAGTCACCCCTCCACTTT
TRBJ2-1 | 14 | TRBV18 | NA | TRBD2 | CASSPREERNEQFF | TGTGCCAGCTCACCGCGGGAGGAGAGGAATGAGCAGTTCTTC
TRBJ2-1 | 15 | TRBV6-5 | few | TRBD2 | CASSYGGSSYNEQFF | TGTGCCAGCAGTTACGGCGGGAGCTCCTACAATGAGCAGTTCTTC
TRBJ1-6 | 15 | TRBV19 | once | TRBD1 | CASSASYRGNSPLHF | TGTGCCAGTAGTGCCTCCTACAGGGGGAATTCACCCCTCCACTTT
TRBJ1-4 | 19 | TRBV27 | NA | TRBD1 | CASRKWGRTGLATNEKLFF | TGTGCCAGCAGGAAATGGGGACGGACAGGGCTTGCAACTAATGAAAAACTGTTTTTT
TRBJ1-2 | 13 | TRBV7-9 | once | NA | CASSQNRDYGYTF | TGTGCCAGCAGCCAGAACAGGGACTATGGCTACACCTTC
TRBJ2-7 | 15 | TRBV7-6 | NA | TRBD2 | CASSPHMTSPHEQYF | TGTGCCAGCAGCCCCCACATGACTAGCCCCCACGAGCAGTACTTC
TRBJ2-6 | 18 | TRBV27 | NA | TRBD2 | CASSTLISGSSGANVLTF | TGTGCCAGCAGTACCCTGATTAGCGGGAGCTCTGGGGCCAACGTCCTGACTTTC